These 15 T cell receptor beta chains were sequenced from one sample in a study of STAT5B mutations in CD4+ large granular lymphocyte leukemia. The repertoire was sequenced with immunoSEQ multiplex PCR; TCRdb's copy has only in-frame clones and lacks some. The sample gives tens of thousands of clones, 55% to 80% of which show up once; roughly 2% is in the top ten. Sequencing was carried out using CD4+ T cells from blood buffy coats. All receptors come from a human donor in good health.

The CDR3 DNA reads TGTGCCAGCAGGCCGGACAGGGGCTATGGCTACACCTTC. Its translation: CASRPDRGYGYTF. The J gene is TRBJ1-2, the V gene TRBV2, with TRBD1 matching 9 bases. The V gene's germline CDR1 is SNHLY and CDR2 FYNNEI. V trimming: 6 bases; J trimming: 4 bases; junction bases outside the gene matches: 3. CDR3 size: 13 residues. The full variable domain, rest sourced from reference TRBV2 and TRBJ1-2, is EPEVTQTPSHQVTQMGQEVILRCVPISNHLYFYWYRQILGQKVEFLVSFYNNEISEKSEIFDDQFSVERPDGSNFTLKIRSTKLEDSAMYFCASRPDRGYGYTFGSGTRLTVV.

In this sample, this clone turned up a few times. This rearrangement joins TRBV28 to TRBJ1-6, with D hard to call. Per germline, CDR1 MDHEN and CDR2 SYDVKM. The CDR3 is made up of 16 amino acids. V lost 4 bases to trimming and J lost 5 bases, with 15 bases between them. As DNA, the CDR3 is TGTGCCAGCAGTTCCCGGGTCCGGGGAGATAATTCACCCCTCCACTTT. Translated, it gives CASSSRVRGDNSPLHF.

CDR3 loop: CASSLGTGIQETQYF. DNA for the CDR3: TGTGCCAGCAGCTTGGGAACCGGGATCCAAGAGACCCAGTACTTC. The V call is TRBV5-6, the J call TRBJ2-5, with TRBD2 as a possible D gene (5 bases). CDR3 size: 15 residues. V gave up 0 bases and J gave up 1 base, with 10 bases separating them. Germline V gene lookup returns CDR1 SGHDT and CDR2 YYEEEE.

The gene calls are TRBV6-5 and TRBJ1-5, with 11 nucleotides matching TRBD1. Germline values: CDR1 MNHEY, CDR2 SVGAGI. There are 15 residues in the CDR3. The junction had 7 bases not matched to a gene; V was cut back by 5 bases and J by 7 bases. CDR3 in amino acids: CASSRDRGVGQPQHF. CDR3 nucleotide sequence: TGTGCCAGCAGTAGGGACAGGGGGGTAGGGCAGCCCCAGCATTTT.

The chain joins TRBV28 to TRBJ2-7, with 10 bases fitting TRBD1. Trimming removed 6 bases from V and 2 bases from J; junction bases left unmatched: 10. The CDR3 contains 16 residues. CDR1 MDHEN and CDR2 SYDVKM come from the germline V gene. CDR3 in DNA: TGTGCCAGCAGACCTCCGGGACAGGGGTACACCTACGAGCAGTACTTC. Translated, it gives CASRPPGQGYTYEQYF.

The chain uses TRBV15 and TRBJ1-3; D remains ambiguous. Germline CDR1 and CDR2: LNHNV and YYDKDF (reference sequence). The CDR3 length is 13 residues. The V end was cut by 11 bases, the J end by 4 bases, with 15 bases between. For the CDR3, the DNA is TGTGCCGTCCGATGGGGATCCGGAAACACCATATATTTT. This translates into CAVRWGSGNTIYF. The full variable domain, completed using reference TRBV15 and TRBJ1-3, is DAMVIQNPRYQVTQFGKPVTLSCSQTLNHNVMYWYQQKSSQAPKLLFHYYDKDFNNEADTPDNFQSRRPNTSFCFLDIRSPGLGDTAMYLCAVRWGSGNTIYFGEGSWLTVV.

V is TRBV13 and J is TRBJ2-5; tentative D call: TRBD2 (6 bases). The V end lost 4 bases, the J end lost 0 bases, and 12 bases lay between the germline ends. CDR3 size: 15 residues. CDR1 is PRHDT, CDR2 FYEKMQ, per germline (reference sequence). The CDR3 loop reads CASSYSGGNQETQYF. The CDR3 DNA is TGTGCCAGCAGCTACTCCGGGGGAAACCAAGAGACCCAGTACTTC.

Remarks on this clone: The DNA is omitted, as the CDR3 cannot be located on it reliably, and the CDR3 follows TCRdb's listing. The chain combines TRBV5-1 with TRBJ1-3; the listed D gene, TRBD1, was not tested against the DNA. CDR1 SGHRS and CDR2 YFSETQ come from the germline V gene. Inclusive of both ends, the CDR3 amounts to 15 amino acids. CDR3 sequence reads: CASSVTGVPGNTIYF.

This clone was seen more than once but under ten times. The chain employs TRBV7-6 and TRBJ1-6; 8 bases are shared with TRBD1. The J segment lost 8 bases and the V segment lost 6 bases, leaving 3 bases of the junction unmatched. CDR3 length equals 13 residues. Germline V gene lookup returns CDR1 SGHVS and CDR2 FNYEAQ. CDR3: CASRTGEDSPLHF. The DNA for the CDR3 is TGTGCCAGCAGGACAGGGGAAGATTCACCCCTCCACTTT.

This clone appeared once. The gene calls are TRBV7-2 and TRBJ1-1; TRBD1 is a possible D gene (6 bases). This CDR3 is 14 amino acids long. CDR1 and CDR2 from the germline V gene are SGHTA and FQGNSA. V lost 1 base and J lost 2, with 8 bases in between. In DNA, the CDR3 is TGTGCCAGCAGCTTAGGACAGGCCAACACTGAAGCTTTCTTT. This gives the protein CASSLGQANTEAFF.

The chain combines TRBV10-3 with TRBJ2-7, with 12 bases that match TRBD2. Trimming removed 4 bases from V and 2 bases from J; junction bases left unmatched: 0. Germline V gene lookup returns CDR1 ENHRY and CDR2 SYGVKD. The CDR3 contains 14 residues. As DNA, the CDR3 is TGTGCCATCAGTGGGACTAGCGGGGCCTACGAGCAGTACTTC. This translates into CAISGTSGAYEQYF.

This chain uses TRBV5-1 with TRBJ2-7, with 8 bases identical to TRBD1. CDR1 and CDR2 (germline): SGHRS, YFSETQ. V was pared by 4 bases and J by 7 bases, with 13 bases of the junction left unmatched. This CDR3 spans 15 amino acids. CDR3 DNA sequence: TGCGCCAGCAGCACCGCAGGGGGCTCATCTAGGGAGCAGTACTTC. Translating it yields CASSTAGGSSREQYF.

In this sample, this clone turned up a few times. The genes are TRBV14 and TRBJ2-7; no clear D gene. CDR1 and CDR2 (germline): SGHDN, FVKESK. The length of the CDR3 is 14 residues. V was pared by 1 base and J by 6 bases, with 13 bases between. The CDR3 loop reads CASSQGGGVREQYF. CDR3 bases: TGTGCCAGCAGCCAAGGGGGTGGAGTCCGCGAGCAGTACTTC.

This clone was seen a single time. The rearrangement uses TRBV7-2 and TRBJ2-1; possible D gene TRBD2, 6 bases. Germline CDR1 reads SGHTA; CDR2 reads FQGNSA. V lost 5 bases and J lost 8, with 19 bases in between. This CDR3 is built from 15 residues. The CDR3 DNA sequence: TGTGCCAGCAGCCAAATGGGACTGGTGGTTGATGAGCAGTTCTTC. Translation gives CASSQMGLVVDEQFF.

This clone was detected only a few times. The V and J genes are TRBV5-1 and TRBJ2-1; 10 bases agree with TRBD1. V lost 5 bases to trimming and J lost 7 bases; unmatched junction nucleotides: 9. This CDR3 comprises 15 residues. CDR1 and CDR2 (germline): SGHRS, YFSETQ. The CDR3 loop reads CASSITGTGANEQFF. CDR3 DNA sequence: TGCGCCAGCAGTATTACCGGGACAGGGGCAAATGAGCAGTTCTTC. Based on the CDR3 plus reference TRBV5-1 and TRBJ2-1, the full variable domain is KAGVTQTPRYLIKTRGQQVTLSCSPISGHRSVSWYQQTPGQGLQFLFEYFSETQRNKGNFPGRFSGRQFSNSRSEMNVSTLELGDSALYLCASSITGTGANEQFFGPGTRLTVL.